The next 26 T cell receptor beta chains were all read from a single sample in a study of T cell changes during pregnancy in multiple sclerosis. Only in-frame clones appear in the TCRdb table, and some are missing; sequencing was by immunoSEQ multiplex PCR. The data contain about 30,000 clones, just over 90% of them singletons. The material was CD4+ T cells from peripheral blood mononuclear cells, obtained after pregnancy. The receptors here all came from a female donor with multiple sclerosis, enrolled in a pregnancy study.

This clone was observed a few times. The genes are TRBV10-3 and TRBJ2-2; possibly TRBD2 for D (7 bases). CDR1 is ENHRY, CDR2 SYGVKD, per germline. This CDR3 spans 13 amino acids. In DNA, the CDR3 is TGTGCAACCGCCGGCGGGGGCTCCGGGGAGCTGTTTTTT. It translates to CATAGGGSGELFF.

This clone was observed a few times. The rearrangement uses TRBV7-9 and TRBJ1-1; TRBD1 matches at 9 bases. The CDR3 consists of 14 residues. V gave up 1 base and J gave up 8 bases; unmatched junction bases: 5. Per germline, CDR1 SEHNR and CDR2 FQNEAQ (reference sequence). The CDR3 DNA is TGTGCCAGCAGCTTAGGACAGGGGGATAACGAAGCTTTCTTT. It translates to CASSLGQGDNEAFF.

The chain joins TRBV19 to TRBJ1-1; 10 bases line up with TRBD1. Germline V lookup: CDR1 LNHDA, CDR2 SQIVND (reference sequence). V gave up 5 bases and J gave up 11 bases; unmatched junction bases: 11. The CDR3 is made up of 14 amino acids. CDR3 coding DNA: TGTGCCAGTAGTCGGGAAGGCGGGACAGGGGTGGCTTTCTTT. It yields the protein CASSREGGTGVAFF.

The J gene is TRBJ1-1, the V gene TRBV5-1; TRBD1 is a possible D gene (6 bases). The CDR3 extends over 18 amino acids. V was trimmed by 4 bases and J by 7 bases, leaving 29 bases between them. Germline V lookup: CDR1 SGHRS, CDR2 YFSETQ. The CDR3 here is CASSLGRGGRQGKGEAFF. The DNA of the CDR3 is TGCGCCAGCAGCCTGGGGCGCGGGGGGCGGCAGGGAAAAGGTGAAGCTTTCTTT.

This chain connects TRBV5-1 to TRBJ2-5, with TRBD2 matching over 13 bases. The CDR3 sequence is 16 residues long. V gave up 6 bases and J gave up 4 bases; unmatched junction bases: 9. CDR1 SGHRS and CDR2 YFSETQ come from the germline V gene. The CDR3 loop reads CASILGLAGVGETQYF. The CDR3 bases are TGCGCCAGCATCCTTGGACTAGCGGGGGTAGGAGAGACCCAGTACTTC. Variable domain in full (rest from reference TRBV5-1 and TRBJ2-5): KAGVTQTPRYLIKTRGQQVTLSCSPISGHRSVSWYQQTPGQGLQFLFEYFSETQRNKGNFPGRFSGRQFSNSRSEMNVSTLELGDSALYLCASILGLAGVGETQYFGPGTRLLVL.

The chain recombines TRBV7-2 with TRBJ2-7; TRBD2 matches at 11 bases. In germline, CDR1 is SGHTA, CDR2 FQGNSA. This CDR3 is 15 amino acids long. Trimming took 5 bases from V and 3 from J; bases not matched to a gene: 6. The CDR3 sequence: CASSPSTSGVYEQYF. CDR3 in DNA: TGTGCCAGCAGCCCGTCGACTAGCGGGGTCTACGAGCAGTACTTC.

The V call is TRBV2, the J call TRBJ1-1; tentatively, D is TRBD1 (5 bases). In germline, CDR1 is SNHLY, CDR2 FYNNEI. Trimming stripped 8 bases from V and 0 bases from J, with 19 bases between. The CDR3 is 16 amino acids. CDR3: CASLQEGSIMNTEAFF. The CDR3 DNA reads TGTGCCAGCCTACAGGAGGGCTCTATCATGAACACTGAAGCTTTCTTT.

In this sample, this clone turned up once. The chain carries TRBV6-4 and TRBJ1-6; 9 bases map to TRBD1. Trimming cost V 2 bases and J 7 bases; bases outside gene matches: 3. CDR1 MRHNA and CDR2 SNTAGT come from the germline V gene. The CDR3 covers 15 residues. The CDR3 region is CASSDHDRGNSPLHF. DNA for the CDR3: TGTGCCAGCAGTGACCACGACAGGGGGAATTCACCCCTCCACTTT.

The chain combines TRBV16 with TRBJ1-3, with no clear D. With 4 bases removed from V and 0 bases from J, the gap between germline ends came to 7 bases. The CDR3 sequence is 14 residues long. The germline V gene encodes CDR1 KGHSY and CDR2 FQNENV. CDR3 region: CASSPLSSGNTIYF. The CDR3, as DNA: TGTGCCAGCAGCCCCTTATCCTCTGGAAACACCATATATTTT. Supplemented by reference TRBV16 and TRBJ1-3, the full variable domain reads GEEVAQTPKHLVRGEGQKAKLYCAPIKGHSYVFWYQQVLKNEFKFLISFQNENVFDETGMPKERFSAKCLPNSPCSLEIQATKLEDSAVYFCASSPLSSGNTIYFGEGSWLTVV.

This sequence joins TRBV27 and TRBJ1-1; TRBD1 aligns across 7 bases. The length of the CDR3 is 17 residues. Trimming cost V 5 bases and J 0 bases; bases outside gene matches: 12. From germline, CDR1 is MNHEY and CDR2 SMNVEV (reference sequence). CDR3 in amino acids: CASSTKGAGAMNTEAFF. The CDR3 DNA is TGTGCCAGCAGTACCAAGGGGGCAGGGGCAATGAACACTGAAGCTTTCTTT.

The chain has TRBV10-3 and TRBJ2-3, with 12 bases that match TRBD2. V lost 2 bases and J lost 11; bases outside the gene matches: 8. Germline-derived CDR1 and CDR2 are ENHRY and SYGVKD. There are 15 residues in the CDR3. CDR3 loop: CAISEMASGGAVQYF. The CDR3 DNA reads TGTGCCATCAGTGAGATGGCTAGCGGGGGGGCTGTGCAGTATTTT.

This chain joins TRBV13 and TRBJ2-5; D may be TRBD2 (5 bases). Germline loops: CDR1 PRHDT, CDR2 FYEKMQ (reference sequence). This CDR3 spans 14 amino acids. The V gene lost 5 bases and the J gene lost 7 bases, with 17 bases spanning the gap. This CDR3 is CASSAGIAQTTQYF. The CDR3 coding sequence is TGTGCCAGCAGCGCGGGTATAGCCCAGACGACCCAGTACTTC. Full variable domain (rest looked up from reference TRBV13 and TRBJ2-5): AAGVIQSPRHLIKEKRETATLKCYPIPRHDTVYWYQQGPGQDPQFLISFYEKMQSDKGSIPDRFSAQQFSDYHSELNMSSLELGDSALYFCASSAGIAQTTQYFGPGTRLLVL.

The chain carries TRBV27 and TRBJ1-1; D unclear. The length of the CDR3 is 14 residues. CDR1 and CDR2 from the germline V gene are MNHEY and SMNVEV (reference sequence). Trimming pared 4 bases from V and 4 bases from J, leaving 13 bases between. CDR3 sequence reads: CASSSGLDFTEAFF. The CDR3 bases are TGTGCCAGCAGTTCCGGTCTCGATTTCACTGAAGCTTTCTTT.

J is TRBJ2-4 and V is TRBV11-2, with D possibly being TRBD2 (6 bases). This CDR3 is 17 amino acids long. In germline, CDR1 is SGHAT, CDR2 FQNNGV. V was shortened by 5 bases and J by 0 bases, with 17 bases between the two germline ends. The CDR3 DNA follows: TGTGCCAGCAGCGTCGGCGGGATTTTACTAGCCAAAAACATTCAGTACTTC. Its translation is CASSVGGILLAKNIQYF.

V is TRBV7-2 and J is TRBJ1-2; D unclear. This CDR3 is 12 amino acids long. Germline CDR1 SGHTA, CDR2 FQGNSA. Trimming took 6 bases from V and 6 from J, leaving 11 bases between them. CDR3 in DNA: TGTGCCAGCAGTTCCGGAGCCCATGGCTACACCTTC. As protein: CASSSGAHGYTF.

About this clone: In the same sample, other DNA sequences code for this CDR3. This chain links TRBV27 with TRBJ2-4; weak D call: TRBD1 (6 bases). In germline, CDR1 is MNHEY, CDR2 SMNVEV (reference sequence). This CDR3 comprises 17 residues. The V gene lost 6 bases and the J gene lost 0 bases, with 18 bases spanning the gap. The CDR3 DNA follows: TGTGCCAGCAGCGCCCTTGACAGGTTGTTAGCCAAAAACATTCAGTACTTC. This translates into CASSALDRLLAKNIQYF.

This chain connects TRBV6-1 to TRBJ1-1; D gene uncertain. Germline V CDR1 and CDR2: MNHNS, SASEGT. The CDR3 is 13 residues long. The V end lost 6 bases, the J end lost 4 bases, and 12 bases lay between the germline ends. The CDR3 DNA follows: TGTGCCAGCAGGGCAGACCGGGGCACTGAAGCTTTCTTT. Encoded protein: CASRADRGTEAFF.

The J gene is TRBJ2-5, the V gene TRBV19; D uncertain. The CDR3 loop spans 15 amino acids. The germline V gene has CDR1 LNHDA and CDR2 SQIVND (reference sequence). Trimming removed 4 bases from V and 1 base from J, with 13 bases in between. The CDR3 is CASSKGGAPQETQYF. In nucleotides, the CDR3 is TGTGCCAGTAGTAAAGGTGGAGCCCCCCAAGAGACCCAGTACTTC.

The gene calls are TRBV7-9 and TRBJ2-7, with a possible D match to TRBD2 (6 bases). This CDR3 is 15 amino acids long. With 0 bases removed from V and 1 base from J, the gap between germline ends came to 10 bases. Looked up from germline, CDR1 is SEHNR and CDR2 is FQNEAQ (reference sequence). The CDR3 coding sequence is TGTGCCAGCAGCTTAGCTGCGGGATATTCCTACGAGCAGTACTTC. It encodes CASSLAAGYSYEQYF.

This sequence joins TRBV14 and TRBJ2-5, with D uncertain. This CDR3 is 13 amino acids long. Germline V CDR1 and CDR2: SGHDN, FVKESK. With 1 base removed from V and 8 bases from J, the gap between germline ends came to 11 bases. This CDR3 is CASSQAHGVTQYF. Written as DNA, the CDR3 is TGTGCCAGCAGCCAAGCCCATGGAGTCACCCAGTACTTC.

The V and J genes are TRBV5-1 and TRBJ2-2, with unresolved D. Germline lookup yields CDR1 SGHRS and CDR2 YFSETQ. Trimming removed 0 bases at V and 6 bases at J, with 12 bases between. The CDR3 sequence is 15 residues long. The CDR3 reads CASSLGGWLAGELFF. The CDR3 DNA reads as TGCGCCAGCAGCTTGGGTGGCTGGCTCGCCGGGGAGCTGTTTTTT.

The V and J genes are TRBV2 and TRBJ1-5; TRBD1 agrees at 7 bases. From germline, CDR1 is SNHLY and CDR2 FYNNEI. After removal of 7 bases from V and 4 bases from J, the junction contained 7 bases not matched to a gene. This CDR3 region has 14 residues. CDR3 amino acids: CASTPMTGNQPQHF. CDR3 DNA: TGTGCCAGCACCCCTATGACAGGGAATCAGCCCCAGCATTTT.

This clone occurred once. The junction shows a germline mismatch at one end, possibly a read error. This chain connects TRBV4-2 to TRBJ1-2; D possibly corresponds to TRBD1 (5 bases). This CDR3 has 16 amino acids. CDR1 LGHNA and CDR2 YNFKEQ come from the germline V gene. The CDR3, as DNA: TGTGCCAGCAGCCCTGGCGACACAGGCGCCAGAGCGAAGAGCAACTTC. Amino acid sequence: CASSPGDTGARAKSNF.

The chain combines TRBV7-2 with TRBJ2-7; 9 positions match TRBD1. The CDR3 is 14 amino acids. Germline CDR1 is SGHTA and CDR2 is FQGNSA. V shed 7 bases, J shed 5 bases, and the junction held 9 bases outside the gene matches. Here the CDR3 DNA reads TGTGCCAGCACCCCCGGGACAGGGTTCAACGAGCAGTACTTC. The encoded protein is CASTPGTGFNEQYF.

J is TRBJ1-4 and V is TRBV5-1; D is perhaps TRBD1 (6 bases). With 8 bases removed from V and 4 bases from J, the gap between germline ends came to 27 bases. Germline lookup yields CDR1 SGHRS and CDR2 YFSETQ. The CDR3 has 18 residues. The CDR3 DNA reads as TGCGCCAGTAGAGACTTGGAATCGTTTGGGGGCGATAATGAAAAACTGTTTTTT. Its protein product is CASRDLESFGGDNEKLFF. Full variable domain (missing parts from reference TRBV5-1 and TRBJ1-4): KAGVTQTPRYLIKTRGQQVTLSCSPISGHRSVSWYQQTPGQGLQFLFEYFSETQRNKGNFPGRFSGRQFSNSRSEMNVSTLELGDSALYLCASRDLESFGGDNEKLFFGSGTQLSVL.

The gene calls are TRBV11-3 and TRBJ2-3; maybe TRBD2 (6 bases). V lost 3 bases and J lost 2, with 9 bases in between. The CDR3 covers 14 residues. The germline V gene encodes CDR1 SGHNT and CDR2 YENEEA. In DNA, the CDR3 is TGTGCCAGCAGCTTCGGGGGATCCACAGATACGCAGTATTTT. Translating it yields CASSFGGSTDTQYF.